This entry is about one T cell receptor (beta chain). One end of the junction varies from germline; a read error may be responsible. This sample was taken from a study of T cells in Graves' hyperthyroidism and ophthalmopathy. Out of 10 ml of fresh peripheral blood came the PBMCs. RNA transcripts gave rise to amplified TCR beta CDR3 regions. Using the HTBI primer set, a first-round RT-PCR was run on the TCR CDR3. TCRdb passed the multiplex PCR reads through MiXCR, listing each CDR3 protein once. Among about 760,000 distinct CDR3 sequences listed, just over 35% were seen once. This CDR3 spans 15 amino acids. Germline V gene data show CDR1 as SGHTA and CDR2 as FQGTGA.

This chain joins TRBV7-3 and TRBJ2-7, with TRBD1 matching 7 bases. The sample consisted of blood. The TCR was taken from a woman between 40 and 50 years old with Graves' hyperthyroidism. The CDR3 sequence is CASSQDRDSPYEQYF. The CDR3 DNA reads TGCGCCAGCAGCCAAGATAGGGACAGTCCCTACGAGCAGTACTTC. Full variable domain (missing parts from reference TRBV7-3 and TRBJ2-7): GAGVSQTPSNKVTEKGKYVELRCDPISGHTALYWYRQSLGQGPEFLIYFQGTGAADDSGLPNDRFFAVRPEGSVSTLKIQRTERGDSAVYLCASSQDRDSPYEQYFGPGTRLTVT.